This entry lists 26 T cell receptor beta chains sequenced from one sample in a study of blood T cells in healthy people across ages. PCR was performed a second time for roughly 7 to 11 cycles using a sample-barcoded 5' primer and a J-beta primer mix. MiXCR was run by TCRdb on the 5' RACE reads, yielding one entry per CDR3 protein. Of roughly 900,000 distinct CDR3 sequences listed, less than 35% are singletons. The sample taken for sequencing was blood. All receptors derive from a woman older than 75 in good health.

The chain joins TRBV11-2 to TRBJ2-7; D may be TRBD2 (5 bases). The CDR3 is 15 residues long. The germline gives CDR1 SGHAT, CDR2 FQNNGV. With 2 bases removed from V and 3 bases from J, the gap between germline ends came to 14 bases. CDR3 coding DNA: TGTGCCAGCAGCTTATGTGGGGAAGAGGGCTACGAGCAGTACTTC. Translation: CASSLCGEEGYEQYF.

The chain has TRBV7-9 and TRBJ1-6; 7 bases agree with TRBD1. Germline V lookup: CDR1 SEHNR, CDR2 FQNEAQ (reference sequence). Losses at the gene ends were 1 base for V and 12 bases for J; bases not matched to a gene: 9. This CDR3 contains 15 residues. The CDR3 protein is CASSLDFQGGRPLHF. CDR3 DNA sequence: TGTGCCAGCAGCTTAGATTTCCAGGGGGGGAGACCCCTCCACTTT. Complete variable domain (other parts from reference TRBV7-9 and TRBJ1-6): DTGVSQNPRHKITKRGQNVTFRCDPISEHNRLYWYRQTLGQGPEFLTYFQNEAQLEKSRLLSDRFSAERPKGSFSTLEIQRTEQGDSAMYLCASSLDFQGGRPLHFGNGTRLTVT.

This clonotype was seen only a few times. One end of the junction varies from germline; a read error may be responsible. The chain joins TRBV7-2 to TRBJ1-1, with a weak D call TRBD1 (5 bases). From germline, CDR1 is SGHTA and CDR2 FQGNSA. The CDR3 loop spans 16 amino acids. CDR3 nucleotides: TGTGCCAGCAGCTTAGGAAGTGGGTGGGAGGACACTGAAACTTTCTTT. Protein product: CASSLGSGWEDTETFF.

The chain couples TRBV12-3 or TRBV12-4 to TRBJ2-3, with D perhaps matching TRBD1 (6 bases). The CDR3 has 17 amino acids. Trimming removed 3 bases from V and 4 bases from J, with 20 bases in between. CDR3 sequence: CASSLGMTGLRADTQYF. CDR3 nucleotide sequence: TGTGCCAGCAGTTTGGGTATGACAGGATTACGAGCAGATACGCAGTATTTT.

The chain links TRBV28 to TRBJ1-5; perhaps TRBD1 as D (6 bases). This CDR3 region has 14 residues. Germline CDR1 and CDR2: MDHEN and SYDVKM. The ends were cut back, 3 bases at V and 9 bases at J, with 15 bases in the middle. The CDR3 DNA sequence: TGTGCCAGCAGTTTTCGGGGGGCGCGGCCGCCCCAGCATTTT. Amino acids: CASSFRGARPPQHF.

This clonotype was detected ten times or more. The chain joins TRBV7-2 to TRBJ2-1, with D possibly called TRBD1 or TRBD2 (7 bases each). The CDR3 loop spans 16 amino acids. V shed 4 bases and J shed 9 bases, with 22 bases lying between them. Germline V CDR1 and CDR2: SGHTA, FQGNSA. The CDR3 region is CASSSTQGGGAGEQFF. For the CDR3, the DNA is TGTGCCAGCAGCTCCACCCAGGGGGGGGGGGCTGGTGAGCAGTTCTTC.

This chain joins TRBV7-2 and TRBJ1-2, with 11 bases fitting TRBD1. Germline V gives CDR1 SGHTA, CDR2 FQGNSA. The CDR3 is 18 residues long. With 5 bases clipped from V and 0 bases from J, the junction kept 11 bases outside the gene matches. This CDR3 reads CASSLGQGAVGANYGYTF. For the CDR3, the DNA is TGTGCCAGCAGCCTCGGACAGGGGGCGGTGGGAGCTAACTATGGCTACACCTTC.

In this sample, this clonotype turned up a few times. The J gene is TRBJ2-5, the V gene TRBV6-6; 7 bases fit TRBD1. The V segment lost 6 bases and the J segment 2 bases; nucleotides outside the gene matches: 3. CDR1 and CDR2 (germline): MNHNY, SVGAGI (reference sequence). This CDR3 is built from 13 residues. The CDR3, as DNA: TGTGCCAGCAGACAGGGGAAGCAAGAGACCCAGTACTTC. Translating it yields CASRQGKQETQYF.

The J gene is TRBJ2-4, the V gene TRBV24-1; D is unresolved. The J call may be mistaken, given a closer DNA end match to TRBJ2-7. Per the germline V gene, CDR1 is KGHDR and CDR2 is SFDVKD. The CDR3 contains 13 residues. The CDR3 DNA sequence: TGTGCCACCAGTGATCCACGCACCTACGAGCAGTACTTC. Protein product: CATSDPRTYEQYF.

The chain uses TRBV20-1 and TRBJ1-5, with TRBD1 matching over 8 bases. Germline V gene sequence: CDR1 DFQATT, CDR2 SNEGSKA (reference sequence). The CDR3 has 14 residues. Germline trimming cut 4 bases from V and 6 bases from J; bases unmatched to any gene: 8. The CDR3 DNA follows: TGCAGTGCTACCGGACAGGGTGGAGGTCAGCCCCAGCATTTT. Encoded protein: CSATGQGGGQPQHF.

This clonotype was observed at least ten times. This chain connects TRBV5-1 to TRBJ2-5; D ambiguous. The V gene lost 1 base and the J gene lost 5 bases, with 6 bases spanning the gap. This CDR3 has 12 amino acids. Germline CDR1 is SGHRS and CDR2 is YFSETQ. This CDR3 reads CASSLLSETQYF. CDR3 DNA: TGCGCCAGCAGCTTGCTTTCGGAGACCCAGTACTTC. The full variable domain, rest sourced from reference TRBV5-1 and TRBJ2-5, is KAGVTQTPRYLIKTRGQQVTLSCSPISGHRSVSWYQQTPGQGLQFLFEYFSETQRNKGNFPGRFSGRQFSNSRSEMNVSTLELGDSALYLCASSLLSETQYFGPGTRLLVL.

This clonotype was counted between two and nine times. The junction departs from germline at one end; a sequencing error may be responsible. This CDR3 reads CSVRPPRGNQPQHF. As DNA, the CDR3 is TGCAGTGTTAGACCCCCAAGGGGCAATCAGCCCCAGCATTTT. The chain joins TRBV20-1 to TRBJ1-5; D gene unclear. The length of the CDR3 is 14 residues. Germline CDR1 is DFQATT and CDR2 is SNEGSKA (reference sequence).

This clonotype was counted at least ten times. The genes are TRBV27 and TRBJ2-1; D is unclear. The length of the CDR3 is 13 residues. Germline assignment: CDR1 MNHEY and CDR2 SMNVEV (reference sequence). Trimming left V 2 bases short and J 6 bases short, with 8 bases between. CDR3 protein: CASSLRWGNEQFF. DNA of the CDR3: TGTGCCAGCAGTTTACGATGGGGCAATGAGCAGTTCTTC.

This clonotype was found many times. This chain links TRBV6-1 with TRBJ2-3; D call uncertain. V lost 1 base to trimming and J lost 2 bases, with 7 bases between them. Germline V gives CDR1 MNHNS, CDR2 SASEGT. The CDR3 is made up of 14 amino acids. CDR3 nucleotide sequence: TGTGCCAGCAGTGAAGGTTTGATCACAGATACGCAGTATTTT. Encoded protein: CASSEGLITDTQYF.

CDR3 in DNA: TGTGCCAGCAATTCGGGTCCTCAGCCCCAGCATTTT. Translating gives CASNSGPQPQHF. This chain uses TRBV12-3 or TRBV12-4 with TRBJ1-5; no definite D call. V was trimmed by 7 bases and J by 6 bases, leaving 10 bases between them. The CDR3 loop spans 12 amino acids.

This clonotype was observed many times. This chain uses TRBV7-8 with TRBJ2-7; possibly TRBD1 for D (6 bases). Germline loops: CDR1 SGHVS, CDR2 FQNEAQ. Trimming pared 2 bases from V and 1 base from J, leaving 9 bases between. The CDR3 runs 14 residues. The CDR3: CASSLRGQSYEQYF. The CDR3 DNA reads as TGTGCCAGCAGCTTAAGAGGACAGTCCTACGAGCAGTACTTC. Drawing the rest from reference TRBV7-8 and TRBJ2-7, the complete variable domain is GAGVSQSPRYKVAKRGQDVALRCDPISGHVSLFWYQQALGQGPEFLTYFQNEAQLDKSGLPSDRFFAERPEGSVSTLKIQRTQQEDSAVYLCASSLRGQSYEQYFGPGTRLTVT.

This clonotype was seen a handful of times. A much larger clone differs from this one at a single base, so this may be a read error. The V and J genes are TRBV7-9 and TRBJ2-7; the D call may be TRBD1 or TRBD2 (5 bases each). The J call is in doubt because the DNA end fits TRBJ2-5 better. This CDR3 contains 14 residues. Germline CDR1 reads SEHNR; CDR2 reads FQNEAQ (reference sequence). The CDR3 sequence: CVSSKMGESGTQYF. DNA of the CDR3: TGTGTCAGCAGCAAAATGGGGGAATCAGGGACCCAGTACTTC.

CDR3 sequence: CASGRAMNTEAFF. Written as DNA, the CDR3 is TGTGCCAGCGGGCGGGCCATGAACACTGAAGCTTTCTTT. The genes are TRBV6-2 or TRBV6-3 and TRBJ1-1, with no clear D. This CDR3 region has 13 residues. Germline V lookup: CDR1 MNHEY, CDR2 SVGEGT. V dropped 8 bases and J dropped 0 bases, with 10 bases sitting between them.

This clonotype was counted once. The chain has TRBV9 and TRBJ1-3; D may be TRBD1 (6 bases). Trimming stripped 2 bases from V and 1 base from J, with 16 bases between. Germline-derived CDR1 and CDR2 are SGDLS and YYNGEE. CDR3 size: 17 residues. CDR3 nucleotides: TGTGCCAGCAGCGTGGGTCTCATGGGGGCGTCTGGAAACACCATATATTTT. Residues: CASSVGLMGASGNTIYF.

This clonotype showed up just a few times. Since a much larger clone is just one base distant, this may be a read error. The chain is built from TRBV7-2 and TRBJ2-1; 11 positions match TRBD2. Germline CDR1 is SGHTA and CDR2 is FQGNSA. The CDR3 is 18 amino acids. V lost 1 base, J lost 5 bases, and 10 bases stayed unmatched. The CDR3 DNA follows: TGTGCCAGCAGCTTAGTGGGGGAGGCTAGCGGGGGGAACAATGAGCAGTTCTTC. It translates to CASSLVGEASGGNNEQFF.

This clonotype showed up many times. The chain is built from TRBV4-3 and TRBJ2-1; D is uncertain. Germline V CDR1 and CDR2: LGHNA, YSLEER. Trimming removed 0 bases at V and 9 bases at J, with 12 bases between. The CDR3 spans 14 residues. CDR3 bases: TGCGCCAGCAGCCAAGAAGTCGGAGAGACTGAGCAGTTCTTC. Protein sequence: CASSQEVGETEQFF.

The table lists this clonotype with a count of one. This chain joins TRBV11-2 and TRBJ1-2; 7 bases match TRBD1. This CDR3 has 15 amino acids. Germline CDR1 reads SGHAT; CDR2 reads FQNNGV. V gave up 3 bases and J gave up 7 bases; unmatched junction bases: 11. The CDR3 DNA reads TGTGCCAGCAGCTTGGGCCTACAGGGGAAGGGTGGCTACACCTTC. Translated: CASSLGLQGKGGYTF.

In its sample, this clonotype was seen many times. CDR3 amino acids: CASSPGTFNEQFF. CDR3 coding DNA: TGTGCCAGCAGCCCGGGGACTTTCAATGAGCAGTTCTTC. This chain uses TRBV7-2 with TRBJ2-1; perhaps TRBD2 as D (6 bases). Trimming cost V 5 bases and J 6 bases, with 11 bases left between them. Per germline, CDR1 SGHTA and CDR2 FQGNSA. This CDR3 comprises 13 residues.

This chain joins TRBV19 and TRBJ2-1, with 8 bases aligning to TRBD1. Trimming at V came to 9 bases and at J to 3 bases, leaving 7 bases not matched to a gene. Looked up from germline, CDR1 is LNHDA and CDR2 is SQIVND (reference sequence). This CDR3 spans 14 amino acids. CDR3 nucleotide sequence: TGTGCCAGCGCGACAGGGGCCCTCTACAATGAGCAGTTCTTC. Protein sequence: CASATGALYNEQFF.

In its sample, this clonotype was seen a few times. The chain recombines TRBV28 with TRBJ2-7, with TRBD1 identical over 9 bases. From germline, CDR1 is MDHEN and CDR2 SYDVKM. This CDR3 region has 15 residues. Unmatched junction bases numbered 7, after V lost 4 bases and J lost 3 bases. The CDR3 sequence is CASSSGGQGLYEQYF. As DNA, the CDR3 is TGTGCCAGCAGTTCCGGTGGACAGGGGCTCTACGAGCAGTACTTC.

This clonotype was seen ten or more times. The V call is TRBV4-3, the J call TRBJ2-1; 7 bases are shared with TRBD1. The CDR3 runs to 14 residues. Germline V gives CDR1 LGHNA, CDR2 YSLEER. Trimming removed 2 bases from V and 9 bases from J; junction bases left unmatched: 7. This CDR3 reads CASSQHAGGGEQFF. Written as DNA, the CDR3 is TGCGCCAGCAGCCAACACGCAGGGGGTGGTGAGCAGTTCTTC.